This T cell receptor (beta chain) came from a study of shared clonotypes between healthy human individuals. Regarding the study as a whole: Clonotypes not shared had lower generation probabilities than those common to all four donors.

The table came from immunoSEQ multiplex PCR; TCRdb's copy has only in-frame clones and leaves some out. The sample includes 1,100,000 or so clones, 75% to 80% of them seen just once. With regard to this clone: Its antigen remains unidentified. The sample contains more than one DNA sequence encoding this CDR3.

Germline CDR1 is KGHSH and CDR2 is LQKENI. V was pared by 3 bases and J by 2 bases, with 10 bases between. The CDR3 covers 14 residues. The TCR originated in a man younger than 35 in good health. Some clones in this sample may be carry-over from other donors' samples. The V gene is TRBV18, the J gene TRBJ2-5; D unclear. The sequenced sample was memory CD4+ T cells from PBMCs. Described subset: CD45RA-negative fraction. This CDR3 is CASSPGRLQETQYF. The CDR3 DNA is TGTGCCAGCTCACCGGGCAGGTTGCAAGAGACCCAGTACTTC.